This TCR beta chain was retrieved from a study of cytomegalovirus exposure and HLA in healthy donors. About this clone itself: Its antigen is unidentified.

CDR3 size: 15 residues. V shed 3 bases and J shed 1 base, with 15 bases lying between them. In germline, CDR1 is GTSNPN, CDR2 SVGIG (reference sequence). General study findings and limits: Most TCR sequences were rare, but some public TCRs occurred in many donors. Cytomegalovirus association was listed for 150 to 200 TCR beta chains.

Using immunoSEQ multiplex PCR, the repertoire was profiled, and TCRdb retains in-frame clones only, with some absent. The data contain approximately 150,000 clones, about 89% of them singletons. Material: PBMCs. This sequence originates from a woman in her late teens or twenties in good health and CMV-seropositive. This chain uses TRBV30 with TRBJ1-1, with D possibly TRBD1 on 6 matching bases. The CDR3 bases are TGTGCCTGGAGCCCACAGGGTACCAGGAACACTGAAGCTTTCTTT. It codes for CAWSPQGTRNTEAFF.